The T cell receptor beta chain described here comes from a study of patients and donors after allogeneic stem cell transplantation. After removal of 5 bases from V and 5 bases from J, the junction contained 8 bases not matched to a gene. Germline-derived CDR1 and CDR2 are DFQATT and SNEGSKA (reference sequence). This CDR3 is built from 14 residues. MiXCR, run by TCRdb on the RT-PCR reads, gives a single entry per CDR3 protein. The sample yields 190,000 or so distinct CDR3 sequences, about 37% seen once. V gene TRBV20-1 combines with J gene TRBJ2-3; TRBD2 matches 9 bases. This receptor was obtained from a human donor who was either an allogeneic HSCT recipient or a stem cell or donor lymphocyte infusion donor (not recorded which). It is not recorded whose cells these are; they may come from a transplant donor. Sequencing input: blood, either unsorted or a sorted T cell fraction (not recorded which). The CDR3 nucleotides read TGCAGTGCTCGGAGCGGGGGGCCTATAGATACGCAGTATTTT. The encoded protein is CSARSGGPIDTQYF.